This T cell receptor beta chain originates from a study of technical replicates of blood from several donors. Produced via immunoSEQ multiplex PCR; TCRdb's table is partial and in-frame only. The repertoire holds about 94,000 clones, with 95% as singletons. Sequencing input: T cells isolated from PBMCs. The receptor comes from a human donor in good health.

The CDR3, as DNA: TGTGCCAGCTCACTTCGGATAACCGACAGGGGTGCCACTGAAGCTTTCTTT. It yields the protein CASSLRITDRGATEAFF. The genes are TRBV18 and TRBJ1-1; 8 bases align to TRBD1. Losses at the gene ends were 4 bases for V and 4 bases for J; bases not matched to a gene: 14. The CDR3 totals 17 residues. Germline V CDR1 and CDR2: KGHSH, LQKENI.